The rows below give T cell receptor beta chains drawn from one sample of a study of blood T cell repertoires in COVID-19. Method: immunoSEQ multiplex PCR; TCRdb's copy keeps in-frame clones and lacks some. Of 150,000 to 200,000 clones in the sample, 80% to 90% were seen once. Sequencing used peripheral blood. Every receptor here comes from a man aged 45-65 years with active or convalescent COVID-19. The CDR3 runs from the conserved cysteine through the conserved F or W. Each record gives: V gene, CDR3 protein.

v_gene: TRBV4-3; CDR3aa: CASSQGQGRRSEQYF
v_gene: TRBV7-3; CDR3aa: CASSPLAGGTDTQYF
v_gene: TRBV19; CDR3aa: CASSPGLAGREQFF
v_gene: TRBV3-1/TRBV3-2; CDR3aa: CASSQGQQNTEAFF
v_gene: TRBV27; CDR3aa: CASSSQGASNEKLFF
v_gene: TRBV19; CDR3aa: CASSVSVFERTGANEQFF
v_gene: TRBV5-5; CDR3aa: CASSPGTGIHEQYF
v_gene: TRBV6-5; CDR3aa: CASRSQGVDEQFF
v_gene: TRBV28; CDR3aa: CASSTETTGDYGYTF
v_gene: TRBV30; CDR3aa: CAWGTRQGMRKLFF
v_gene: TRBV3-1/TRBV3-2; CDR3aa: CASSRSSGFTGELFF
v_gene: TRBV15; CDR3aa: CATSREYSGNTIYF
v_gene: TRBV29-1; CDR3aa: CSGGTSGSEQYF